Below are 9 T cell receptor beta chains sequenced from a single sample in a study of tumor-infiltrating lymphocytes in primary liver carcinoma. The input was 450 to 500 ng total RNA; TCR beta cDNA was made from it with a constant-region primer. Construction of TCR beta libraries relied on three successive nested multiplex PCR rounds employing slightly modified ARM-PCR. Use of TRBV1-TRBV30 forward primers with a C-beta reverse primer characterized the first two PCR rounds, which lasted approximately 11 cycles each. Via MiXCR, TCRdb re-called the multiplex PCR reads, giving one row per CDR3 protein. This table holds about 21,000 distinct CDR3 sequences, approximately 70% found once. Total RNA and DNA came together from about 21-30 mg of bulk tissue without cell sorting. Sequencing was carried out using liver tumor tissue from sampling region 1. Noted subset: tumor region T1, superior pole. These receptors all come from a man aged 35 to 55 with primary liver carcinoma and hepatitis B virus infection.

This clonotype appeared a single time. One junction end disagrees with the germline gene, perhaps due to a read error. V and J are TRBV28 and TRBJ2-6; TRBD1 is a possible D gene (5 bases). CDR1 MDHEN and CDR2 SYDVKM come from the germline V gene. The CDR3 is 13 amino acids. CDR3 bases: TGTGCCATCCAGAACTCTGGGGCCAACGTTCTGACTTTC. This translates into CAIQNSGANVLTF.

Remarks on this clonotype: One end of the junction varies from germline; a read error may be responsible. The chain recombines TRBV5-1 with TRBJ2-1; 14 nucleotides align to TRBD2. Germline-derived CDR1 and CDR2 are SGHRS and YFSETQ. CDR3 size: 15 residues. CDR3 in amino acids: CDSSSRLAGGSEQFF. The CDR3 DNA reads as TGTGACAGCAGCTCACGACTAGCGGGAGGGAGTGAGCAGTTCTTC.

On this clonotype: Sequence at one end of the junction differs from germline and may be a read error. The CDR3 sequence: CANSPKRQRTSAANEKLFF. The CDR3 nucleotides read TGTGCCAACAGCCCGAAGCGACAAAGGACGTCCGCAGCTAATGAAAAACTGTTTTTT. V and J are TRBV11-2 and TRBJ1-4; no clear D. CDR1 and CDR2 (germline): SGHAT, FQNNGV. This CDR3 is built from 19 residues.

V and J are TRBV7-9 and TRBJ1-2; D gene uncertain. The CDR3 runs 16 residues. The germline CDR1 and CDR2 sequences are SEHNR and FQNEAQ (reference sequence). The V gene lost 10 bases and the J gene lost 5 bases, with 26 bases spanning the gap. The CDR3 nucleotides are TGTGCCATCACCCCCGAGGGCGGGCTGTCCCAGTATGGCTACACCTTC. This codes for CAITPEGGLSQYGYTF.

On this clonotype itself: Germline is not matched at one junction end, which may reflect a read error. The V call is TRBV11-2, the J call TRBJ1-4; D not certain. Germline CDR1 SGHAT, CDR2 FQNNGV. CDR3 length: 19 amino acids. CDR3 bases: TGTGCCAGCAGCACGAAGCGTCAAAAGACGTCCGCAACTAATGAGAAACTGTTTTTT. Residues: CASSTKRQKTSATNEKLFF.

As regards this clonotype: The CDR3 does not end in the conserved phenylalanine or tryptophan, so this is likely a read error. The chain has TRBV11-3 and TRBJ1-3; D not resolved. Looked up from germline, CDR1 is SGHNT and CDR2 is YENEEA. This CDR3 contains 15 residues. This chain's CDR3 is CASSSEVRTGNTIYL. The CDR3 DNA is TGCGCCAGCAGCTCAGAGGTCAGAACCGGAAACACCATATATCTT.

At least ten counts were recorded for this clonotype. The chain couples TRBV21-1 to TRBJ2-5; TRBD1, the table's D call, lacks a check against the DNA. TRBV21-1 is designated a pseudogene. The CDR3 is 19 amino acids. The CDR3 reads CASSPQGQGEPTGWETQYF. CDR3 DNA sequence: TGTGCCAGCAGCCCCCAGGGACAGGGAGAGCCGACAGGGTGGGAGACCCAGTACTTC.

Regarding this clonotype: A read error may account for a junction end that differs from germline. The gene calls are TRBV10-3 and TRBJ2-1, with D possibly TRBD1 on 5 matching bases. The CDR3 has 13 residues. Germline-derived CDR1 and CDR2 are ENHRY and SYGVKD. CDR3 in amino acids: CAISDMGPNEQFF. CDR3 nucleotide sequence: TGTGCCATAAGTGACATGGGGCCAAATGAGCAGTTCTTC.

Points on this clonotype: A much larger clone is a single base away; this may be a read error. This chain uses TRBV19 with TRBJ2-3; D assignment may be TRBD1 or TRBD2 (5 bases each). CDR1 is LNHDA, CDR2 SQIVND, per germline (reference sequence). This CDR3 is 14 amino acids long. CDR3 residues: CASSIIGNTGTQYF. CDR3 coding DNA: TGTGCCAGTAGTATTATCGGGAACACAGGTACGCAGTATTTT.